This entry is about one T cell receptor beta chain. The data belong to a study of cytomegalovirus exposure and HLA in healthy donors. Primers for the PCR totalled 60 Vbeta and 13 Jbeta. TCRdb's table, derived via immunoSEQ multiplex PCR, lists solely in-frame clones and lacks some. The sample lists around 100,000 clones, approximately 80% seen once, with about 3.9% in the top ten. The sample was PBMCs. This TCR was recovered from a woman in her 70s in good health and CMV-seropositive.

In nucleotides, the CDR3 is TGTGCCAGCAGCCCGGGACTAGCGGGAAGCACAGATACGCAGTATTTT. Translation: CASSPGLAGSTDTQYF. The chain couples TRBV5-6 to TRBJ2-3; 13 nucleotides line up with TRBD2. The ends lost 4 bases at V and 0 bases at J; junction bases unmatched: 2. This CDR3 is built from 16 residues. The V gene's germline CDR1 is SGHDT and CDR2 YYEEEE.